The next 25 T cell receptor beta chains were all read from a single sample in a study of cytomegalovirus exposure and HLA in healthy donors. PCR amplification relied on 60 Vbeta primers (plus 13 Jbeta primers). Sequenced by immunoSEQ multiplex PCR; TCRdb stores in-frame clones only, minus some. This table holds about 200,000 clones, approximately 83% found once. Sequenced: PBMCs. These receptors all stem from a boy aged 2 to 9 in good health and CMV-seronegative.

The rearrangement links TRBV7-2 to TRBJ2-5, with D perhaps matching TRBD2 (6 bases). Trimming cost V 3 bases and J 1 base, with 9 bases left between them. The CDR3 covers 14 residues. Looked up from germline, CDR1 is SGHTA and CDR2 is FQGNSA. The CDR3, as DNA: TGTGCCAGCAGCTTCCGGGGGTTCCAAGAGACCCAGTACTTC. This encodes CASSFRGFQETQYF.

J is TRBJ2-1 and V is TRBV20-1; tentative D call: TRBD2 (5 bases). CDR1 and CDR2 (germline): DFQATT, SNEGSKA (reference sequence). The V end was cut by 6 bases, the J end by 6 bases, with 9 bases between. This CDR3 has 11 amino acids. The chain's CDR3 is CSALGSNEQFF. The DNA for the CDR3 is TGCAGTGCACTAGGGTCCAATGAGCAGTTCTTC.

The J gene is TRBJ2-3, the V gene TRBV5-1, with D possibly being TRBD2 (5 bases). V was shortened by 1 base and J by 0 bases, with 6 bases between the two germline ends. The CDR3 totals 14 residues. CDR1 is SGHRS, CDR2 YFSETQ, per germline. The CDR3 protein is CASSLTGSTDTQYF. In DNA form, the CDR3 reads TGCGCCAGCAGCTTGACGGGAAGCACAGATACGCAGTATTTT.

This clone was seen a single time. The rearrangement uses TRBV15 and TRBJ2-5; 7 bases map to TRBD2. The V gene end was trimmed by 8 bases and the J gene end by 4 bases; junction bases not matched to a gene: 16. This CDR3 is 16 amino acids long. Germline V gives CDR1 LNHNV, CDR2 YYDKDF (reference sequence). The CDR3: CATGHPAWASGETQYF. The CDR3 DNA follows: TGTGCCACCGGGCACCCGGCGTGGGCTAGCGGAGAGACCCAGTACTTC.

This clone was seen once. This rearrangement joins TRBV18 to TRBJ2-7; 8 bases are a match to TRBD2. This CDR3 region has 15 residues. Germline CDR1 and CDR2: KGHSH and LQKENI. The V gene end was trimmed by 3 bases and the J gene end by 4 bases; junction bases not matched to a gene: 8. The CDR3 DNA reads TGTGCCAGCTCACCCTCCGGGGGGGACGGTTACGAGCAGTACTTC. Protein product: CASSPSGGDGYEQYF. The complete variable domain, with remaining parts taken from reference TRBV18 and TRBJ2-7, reads NAGVMQNPRHLVRRRGQEARLRCSPMKGHSHVYWYRQLPEEGLKFMVYLQKENIIDESGMPKERFSAEFPKEGPSILRIQQVVRGDSAAYFCASSPSGGDGYEQYFGPGTRLTVT.

The rearrangement joins TRBV9 to TRBJ2-5; no clear D gene. V was clipped by 4 bases and J by 5 bases, with 6 bases between them. This CDR3 region has 11 residues. Germline V gene data show CDR1 as SGDLS and CDR2 as YYNGEE. The CDR3 spells CASSNGETQYF. The CDR3 DNA is TGTGCCAGCAGCAACGGGGAGACCCAGTACTTC. Supplemented by reference TRBV9 and TRBJ2-5, the full variable domain reads DSGVTQTPKHLITATGQRVTLRCSPRSGDLSVYWYQQSLDQGLQFLIQYYNGEERAKGNILERFSAQQFPDLHSELNLSSLELGDSALYFCASSNGETQYFGPGTRLLVL.

The chain couples TRBV7-2 to TRBJ2-2; perhaps TRBD2 as D (6 bases). This CDR3 region has 15 residues. Germline-derived CDR1 and CDR2 are SGHTA and FQGNSA. Trimming stripped 5 bases from V and 7 bases from J, with 17 bases between. The CDR3 DNA follows: TGTGCCAGCAGCGTATACGGGACTCCCGACGGGGAGCTGTTTTTT. Protein sequence: CASSVYGTPDGELFF.

This chain joins TRBV5-1 and TRBJ1-1; tentative D call: TRBD1 (6 bases). The CDR3 sequence is 17 residues long. Germline-derived CDR1 and CDR2 are SGHRS and YFSETQ. The germline V and J ends were trimmed by 0 bases and 5 bases, with 20 bases remaining between them. CDR3 sequence reads: CASSLAYFGRGKTEAFF. The DNA for the CDR3 is TGCGCCAGCAGCTTGGCCTATTTCGGCAGGGGCAAAACTGAAGCTTTCTTT.

The CDR3 loop is CASSSTPHAGYTF. The CDR3 nucleotides read TGTGCCAGCAGCTCAACCCCGCACGCGGGCTACACCTTC. This chain joins TRBV7-3 and TRBJ1-2; D is ambiguous. Germline V lookup: CDR1 SGHTA, CDR2 FQGTGA. V was clipped by 4 bases and J by 8 bases, with 14 bases between them. The CDR3 has 13 residues.

This clone was counted a few times. J is TRBJ2-2 and V is TRBV7-9; D unresolved. The length of the CDR3 is 12 residues. CDR1 SEHNR and CDR2 FQNEAQ come from the germline V gene (reference sequence). Trimming cost V 3 bases and J 8 bases, with 7 bases left between them. The DNA for the CDR3 is TGTGCCAGCAGCTTTGAGGTGGGGGAGCTGTTTTTT. Protein: CASSFEVGELFF.

The CDR3, as DNA: TGTGCCAGCTTCGTCCAGGGGAGAGGTTCACCCCTCCACTTT. Protein product: CASFVQGRGSPLHF. V usage is TRBV2 and J usage is TRBJ1-6; weak D call: TRBD1 (6 bases). The CDR3 contains 14 residues. The germline CDR1 and CDR2 sequences are SNHLY and FYNNEI. Trimming removed 8 bases from V and 9 bases from J, with 17 bases in between.

The table lists this clone with a few counts. The V gene is TRBV4-3, the J gene TRBJ1-1; TRBD1 might be the D (6 bases). Germline assignment: CDR1 LGHNA and CDR2 YSLEER. CDR3 size: 16 residues. V was trimmed by 0 bases and J by 1 base, leaving 12 bases between them. CDR3 amino acids: CASSQEGHTGNTEAFF. In DNA, the CDR3 is TGCGCCAGCAGCCAAGAGGGACACACTGGGAACACTGAAGCTTTCTTT.

The chain employs TRBV7-9 and TRBJ1-5, with 8 bases that match TRBD1. Trimming at V came to 5 bases and at J to 7 bases, leaving 4 bases not matched to a gene. Germline V lookup: CDR1 SEHNR, CDR2 FQNEAQ (reference sequence). The CDR3 is 13 residues long. CDR3 nucleotide sequence: TGTGCCAGCAGCCGAGCAGGGGGCCAGCCCCAGCATTTT. It specifies CASSRAGGQPQHF.

This clone has more than one count but fewer than ten. The J gene is TRBJ1-2, the V gene TRBV5-4; 10 bases are shared with TRBD1. J lost 8 bases, V lost 3 bases, and 4 bases had no gene match. The CDR3 has 13 residues. CDR1 SGHNT and CDR2 YYREEE come from the germline V gene (reference sequence). In nucleotides, the CDR3 is TGTGCCAGCAGCTACGACAGGGGGCTCGGCTACACCTTC. This translates into CASSYDRGLGYTF.

The chain carries TRBV29-1 and TRBJ1-2; D is unclear. Germline-derived CDR1 and CDR2 are SQVTM and ANQGSEA. The CDR3 is 11 amino acids. Trimming removed 3 bases from V and 7 bases from J, with 9 bases in between. The CDR3 region is CSVEGMGGYTF. The DNA for the CDR3 is TGCAGCGTTGAGGGCATGGGTGGCTACACCTTC.

The chain has TRBV7-2 and TRBJ1-2; 9 bases fit TRBD1. This CDR3 is built from 13 residues. Germline loops: CDR1 SGHTA, CDR2 FQGNSA. V lost 7 bases, J lost 3 bases, and 3 bases stayed unmatched. The CDR3 sequence: CASTRDRDYGYTF. The DNA for the CDR3 is TGTGCCAGCACTCGGGACAGGGACTATGGCTACACCTTC.

This chain uses TRBV29-1 with TRBJ1-1; D possibly corresponds to TRBD1 (5 bases). The V end lost 6 bases, the J end lost 8 bases, and 19 bases lay between the germline ends. Per germline, CDR1 SQVTM and CDR2 ANQGSEA. The CDR3 loop spans 13 amino acids. The CDR3 sequence: CSVVPGRAGEAFF. The CDR3 nucleotides are TGCAGCGTAGTCCCGGGACGAGCGGGGGAAGCTTTCTTT.

This clone has just one count. This chain joins TRBV5-1 and TRBJ2-1, with 8 positions matching TRBD1. The V segment lost 4 bases and the J segment 5 bases; nucleotides outside the gene matches: 5. Germline CDR1 SGHRS, CDR2 YFSETQ. The CDR3 spans 14 residues. The CDR3 is CASSVQGVDNEQFF. DNA for the CDR3: TGCGCCAGCAGCGTACAGGGGGTCGACAATGAGCAGTTCTTC.

This clone came up once. The gene calls are TRBV7-2 and TRBJ1-1, with D perhaps matching TRBD1 (5 bases). Germline loops: CDR1 SGHTA, CDR2 FQGNSA. The CDR3 has 16 amino acids. V lost 5 bases and J 4 bases, leaving 20 bases between the germline ends. Here the CDR3 DNA reads TGTGCCAGCAGCCCCGGGGGTGGGTTCGGGGGCACTGAAGCTTTCTTT. Translated, it gives CASSPGGGFGGTEAFF.

This clone was seen a few times. V is TRBV4-1 and J is TRBJ2-1; 7 nucleotides match TRBD2. V lost 4 bases and J lost 9; bases outside the gene matches: 15. The germline V gene encodes CDR1 MGHRA and CDR2 YSYEKL. The CDR3 runs to 16 residues. DNA for the CDR3: TGCGCCAGCAGCCCTCGACTAGCAGGGAGCGGTATTGAGCAGTTCTTC. Its protein product is CASSPRLAGSGIEQFF.

V usage is TRBV6-5 and J usage is TRBJ2-7; a possible D gene is TRBD1 (6 bases). Germline V lookup: CDR1 MNHEY, CDR2 SVGAGI. The CDR3 extends over 13 amino acids. The ends were cut back, 7 bases at V and 0 bases at J, with 10 bases in the middle. CDR3 DNA: TGTGCCAGCAAACAGGGAGACTCCTACGAGCAGTACTTC. Its protein product is CASKQGDSYEQYF.

This clone was seen once. V and J are TRBV6-4 and TRBJ2-3, with no clear D. Between the trimmed V and J ends, which lost 7 bases and 6 bases, there was a span of 20 bases. Germline V gene sequence: CDR1 MRHNA, CDR2 SNTAGT. The CDR3 extends over 15 amino acids. This CDR3 is CASTDWPPGRDTQYF. CDR3 in DNA: TGTGCCAGCACCGACTGGCCCCCGGGTAGGGATACGCAGTATTTT.

This clone was counted only a few times. The chain has TRBV19 and TRBJ1-3; D gene unclear. Germline V gives CDR1 LNHDA, CDR2 SQIVND (reference sequence). V lost 2 bases and J 0 bases, leaving 5 bases between the germline ends. The CDR3 extends over 14 amino acids. DNA of the CDR3: TGTGCCAGTAGTATATCAGTCTCTGGAAACACCATATATTTT. Encoded protein: CASSISVSGNTIYF.

The chain links TRBV6-5 to TRBJ2-3, with D possibly being TRBD2 (6 bases). The CDR3 runs 15 residues. Trimming stripped 4 bases from V and 0 bases from J, with 11 bases between. Germline V lookup: CDR1 MNHEY, CDR2 SVGAGI. In DNA form, the CDR3 reads TGTGCCAGCAGTTCCCGGGGGACTAGCACAGATACGCAGTATTTT. Its translation is CASSSRGTSTDTQYF.

The rearrangement uses TRBV29-1 and TRBJ1-1, with TRBD1 identical over 9 bases. Per germline, CDR1 SQVTM and CDR2 ANQGSEA. This CDR3 is built from 13 residues. Trimming took 6 bases from V and 5 from J; bases not matched to a gene: 7. The CDR3 DNA sequence: TGCAGCGTCGCGGGACAGGGTGGGACTGAAGCTTTCTTT. Translated, it gives CSVAGQGGTEAFF.